This is a list of T cell receptor beta chains from one sample in a study of CD8 T cells in ankylosing spondylitis. A single record per CDR3 protein comes from TCRdb applying MiXCR to the 5' RACE reads. The sample includes approximately 240,000 distinct CDR3 sequences, under 30% of them seen just once. Sequencing was done on a sample of blood, either unsorted or a sorted T cell fraction (not recorded which). These receptors all come from a male donor with ankylosing spondylitis or in good health (not recorded which). The CDR3 runs from the conserved cysteine through the conserved F or W. A D gene is named only where the DNA matches it firmly. Not all rows give a size; the values are once, few, many and, for expanded clones, a class.

>TRBD1|TRBV24-1|many|TRBJ2-6
TGTGCCACCAGCTCAAGGCTACCGACAGGGTTCGAGGTAGGGTCTGGGGCCAACGTCCTGACTTTC
CATSSRLPTGFEVGSGANVLTF
>TRBD2|TRBV24-1|many|TRBJ2-5
TGTGCCACCAGTGATGGGGGGGACTATAGCGAAGAGACCCAGTACTTC
CATSDGGDYSEETQYF
>TRBD2|TRBV10-3|few|TRBJ2-7
TGTGCCATCAGAGGGATAGCGGGGGGGCGCGAGCAGTACTTC
CAIRGIAGGREQYF
>TRBD1|TRBV5-6|many|TRBJ2-7
TGTGCCAGCAGCTCGGGACAGAACTCCTACGAGCAGTACTTC
CASSSGQNSYEQYF
>.|TRBV15|.|TRBJ2-7
TGTGCCACCAGCAGAGATCTAGGGGTAGGCTACGAGCAGTACTTC
CATSRDLGVGYEQYF
>.|TRBV5-1|.|TRBJ2-1
TGCGCCAGCAGCTTACGAGCGGGTATCAATGAGCAGTTCTTC
CASSLRAGINEQFF
>TRBD1|TRBV10-3|many|TRBJ1-4
TGTGCCTCCGGGGGACAGGGGAACGAAAAACTGTTTTTT
CASGGQGNEKLFF
>.|TRBV20-1|few|TRBJ1-5
TGCAGTGCTAGAGATTTTACCCGAAATCAGCCCCAGCATTTT
CSARDFTRNQPQHF
>.|TRBV7-8|many|TRBJ2-1
TGTGCCAGCAGCGGGAACCTACGAGACAATGAGCAGTTCTTC
CASSGNLRDNEQFF
>TRBD1|TRBV9|once|TRBJ2-5
TGTGCCAGCAGCGTCACCGGGACAGCCAAAGGAGAGACCCAGTACTTC
CASSVTGTAKGETQYF
>.|TRBV20-1|many|TRBJ1-5
TGCAGTGCTAACCTCCGGGACTTCGATCAGCCCCAGCATTTT
CSANLRDFDQPQHF
>.|TRBV12-3/TRBV12-4|few|TRBJ2-5
TGTGCCAGCAGTATTTCGACACACTCGGAGACCCAGTACTTC
CASSISTHSETQYF